These 21 T cell receptor beta chains share one sample of origin, sequenced in a study of control samples from healthy donors and cancer patients. The table came from immunoSEQ multiplex PCR; TCRdb's copy has only in-frame clones and leaves some out. Here the sample spans about 55,000 clones, approximately 85% being singletons. The sequenced material came from blood. All receptors come from a man between 50 and 59 years old in good health.

The rearrangement uses TRBV21-1 and TRBJ1-6; the tabulated D call, TRBD1, remains unverified against the DNA. TRBV21-1 is a documented pseudogene. CDR3 length equals 13 residues. The CDR3 DNA follows: TGTGCCAGCAGCAGCAGGGCAAATTCACCCCTCCACTTT. Its protein product is CASSSRANSPLHF.

The V gene is TRBV28, the J gene TRBJ1-4; no firm D call. V lost 1 base and J 4 bases, leaving 7 bases between the germline ends. CDR1 is MDHEN and CDR2 is SYDVKM in the germline V gene. The CDR3 sequence is 14 residues long. Written as DNA, the CDR3 is TGTGCCAGCAGTTTATCCGGATTTAATGAAAAACTGTTTTTT. Protein: CASSLSGFNEKLFF.

The chain employs TRBV6-5 and TRBJ2-2; D is ambiguous. The CDR3 consists of 14 residues. Trimming cost V 4 bases and J 3 bases, with 9 bases left between them. The V gene's germline CDR1 is MNHEY and CDR2 SVGAGI. The CDR3 region has the DNA TGTGCCAGCAGTTGGCAGGCCCACACCGGGGAGCTGTTTTTT. Translating gives CASSWQAHTGELFF.

This chain uses TRBV3-1 (or the pseudogene TRBV3-2) with TRBJ1-1; D is perhaps TRBD1 (6 bases). With 0 bases removed from V and 1 base from J, the gap between germline ends came to 9 bases. CDR1 is LGHDT, CDR2 YNNKEL, per germline (reference sequence). CDR3 length equals 15 residues. CDR3 DNA: TGTGCCAGCAGCCAAGATGGGGGCGCGAACACTGAAGCTTTCTTT. It is translated as CASSQDGGANTEAFF.

J is TRBJ1-5 and V is TRBV6-4; no firm D call. With 4 bases removed from V and 2 bases from J, the gap between germline ends came to 12 bases. Germline loops: CDR1 MRHNA, CDR2 SNTAGT. This CDR3 has 15 amino acids. The CDR3 loop is CASSASEEGNQPQHF. CDR3 in DNA: TGTGCCAGCAGTGCCAGCGAGGAGGGCAATCAGCCCCAGCATTTT.

The chain has TRBV30 and TRBJ2-2; 14 bases are shared with TRBD2. The CDR3 sequence is 22 residues long. Trimming cost V 0 bases and J 8 bases; bases outside gene matches: 23. Looked up from germline, CDR1 is GTSNPN and CDR2 is SVGIG (reference sequence). In DNA form, the CDR3 reads TGTGCCTGGAGTGTAGAGTATACCTTGGATCCAGGACTAGCGGGAGGCCGGGGGGAGCTGTTTTTT. This translates into CAWSVEYTLDPGLAGGRGELFF.

V and J are TRBV5-1 and TRBJ2-7; D is undetermined. V was cut by 0 bases and J by 2 bases, with 15 bases left in between. The germline CDR1 and CDR2 sequences are SGHRS and YFSETQ. The CDR3 has 16 residues. Written as DNA, the CDR3 is TGCGCCAGCAGCTTGGCGCCCGTCGAAGAGACCTACGAGCAGTACTTC. Its translation is CASSLAPVEETYEQYF.

This rearrangement joins TRBV6-6 to TRBJ1-2; D unclear. V was trimmed by 5 bases and J by 0 bases, leaving 7 bases between them. Per germline, CDR1 MNHNY and CDR2 SVGAGI (reference sequence). The CDR3 runs 13 residues. CDR3 nucleotides: TGTGCCAGCAGTCCTGGGCCTAACTATGGCTACACCTTC. This translates into CASSPGPNYGYTF.

This clone was seen just once. V is TRBV30 and J is TRBJ1-5; D is unresolved. The germline CDR1 and CDR2 sequences are GTSNPN and SVGIG (reference sequence). The length of the CDR3 is 13 residues. V lost 0 bases, J lost 1 base, and 4 bases lay in between. The DNA of the CDR3 is TGTGCCTGGAGTGTGGACAGCAATCAGCCCCAGCATTTT. Translated, it gives CAWSVDSNQPQHF.

This sequence joins TRBV9 and TRBJ2-7; either TRBD1 or TRBD2 may supply D (6 bases each). The germline V and J ends were trimmed by 1 base and 5 bases, with 16 bases remaining between them. Germline assignment: CDR1 SGDLS and CDR2 YYNGEE. This CDR3 spans 15 amino acids. The CDR3 is CASSVWEGGWNEQYF. The CDR3 coding sequence is TGTGCCAGCAGCGTATGGGAAGGGGGGTGGAACGAGCAGTACTTC. The full variable domain, completed using reference TRBV9 and TRBJ2-7, is DSGVTQTPKHLITATGQRVTLRCSPRSGDLSVYWYQQSLDQGLQFLIQYYNGEERAKGNILERFSAQQFPDLHSELNLSSLELGDSALYFCASSVWEGGWNEQYFGPGTRLTVT.

This clone was seen just once. The genes are TRBV29-1 and TRBJ2-7; D call uncertain. The germline gives CDR1 SQVTM, CDR2 ANQGSEA. V was pared by 3 bases and J by 2 bases, with 11 bases between. This CDR3 comprises 13 residues. CDR3 sequence: CSVEADETYEQYF. CDR3 in DNA: TGCAGCGTTGAGGCAGACGAAACCTACGAGCAGTACTTC.

The chain couples TRBV6-5 to TRBJ2-3, with 8 bases fitting TRBD2. The CDR3 loop spans 15 amino acids. Germline V CDR1 and CDR2: MNHEY, SVGAGI. J was trimmed by 4 bases and V by 6 bases; bases with no gene match: 9. The CDR3: CASSLGGDMADTQYF. The CDR3, as DNA: TGTGCCAGCAGCCTCGGGGGGGACATGGCAGATACGCAGTATTTT.

This chain links TRBV6-2 or TRBV6-3 with TRBJ2-1, with D possibly being TRBD2 (5 bases). CDR1 is MNHEY, CDR2 SVGEGT, per germline. V was trimmed by 5 bases and J by 1 base, leaving 12 bases between them. The CDR3 is 15 amino acids. The CDR3 reads CASSPLAGSYNEQFF. DNA for the CDR3: TGTGCCAGCAGTCCCCTTGCGGGTTCCTACAATGAGCAGTTCTTC.

The chain couples TRBV5-1 to TRBJ1-6; TRBD1 aligns across 7 bases. The CDR3 length is 15 residues. With V trimmed by 5 bases and J by 6 bases, 8 bases remained unmatched. CDR1 is SGHRS and CDR2 is YFSETQ in the germline V gene. The CDR3 spells CASRSLTGSNSPLHF. The CDR3 DNA follows: TGCGCCAGCAGATCCTTGACAGGGTCTAATTCACCCCTCCACTTT.

The rearrangement joins TRBV11-2 to TRBJ2-7; D gene unclear. CDR3 size: 15 residues. Germline CDR1 and CDR2: SGHAT and FQNNGV. The V gene lost 4 bases and the J gene lost 2 bases, with 15 bases spanning the gap. The CDR3 here is CASSSYSAETYEQYF. DNA for the CDR3: TGTGCCAGCAGCTCTTATAGTGCGGAGACCTACGAGCAGTACTTC. The full variable domain, rest sourced from reference TRBV11-2 and TRBJ2-7, is EAGVAQSPRYKIIEKRQSVAFWCNPISGHATLYWYQQILGQGPKLLIQFQNNGVVDDSQLPKDRFSAERLKGVDSTLKIQPAKLEDSAVYLCASSSYSAETYEQYFGPGTRLTVT.

V gene TRBV10-3 combines with J gene TRBJ2-6; TRBD1 agrees at 9 bases. CDR1 ENHRY and CDR2 SYGVKD come from the germline V gene. V shed 4 bases and J 2 bases; nucleotides not matched to a gene: 6. This CDR3 spans 17 amino acids. CDR3 bases: TGTGCCATCAGTGGGACAGGGGATTCTCCTGGGGCCAACGTCCTGACTTTC. Its translation is CAISGTGDSPGANVLTF.

The V gene is TRBV6-2 or TRBV6-3, the J gene TRBJ2-1, with 11 bases matching TRBD2. The length of the CDR3 is 21 residues. The germline gives CDR1 MNHEY, CDR2 SVGEGT. Trimming at V came to 0 bases and at J to 3 bases, leaving 16 bases not matched to a gene. The CDR3 region has the DNA TGTGCCAGCAGTTACTCGAGTCCAGGTAGCGGGAGGGGGTACGGCTACAATGAGCAGTTCTTC. Translation: CASSYSSPGSGRGYGYNEQFF.

This clone was found once. This chain uses TRBV6-5 with TRBJ1-6; D remains unclear. Germline assignment: CDR1 MNHEY and CDR2 SVGAGI. V was pared by 6 bases and J by 4 bases, with 10 bases between. This CDR3 has 14 amino acids. The CDR3 DNA is TGTGCCAGCAGCCCCCAGTGGTATAATTCACCCCTCCACTTT. This encodes CASSPQWYNSPLHF.

This clone was seen only once. The chain links TRBV4-2 to TRBJ1-2; the D gene is possibly TRBD1 (5 bases). Germline CDR1 is LGHNA and CDR2 is YNFKEQ. This CDR3 has 14 residues. V was cut by 0 bases and J by 4 bases, with 9 bases left in between. The CDR3 DNA follows: TGTGCCAGCAGCCAAGATCAACAGGCCTATGGCTACACCTTC. Translating gives CASSQDQQAYGYTF.

This chain links TRBV7-2 with TRBJ2-3; TRBD2 matches at 9 bases. The CDR3 has 19 residues. Trimming took 1 base from V and 4 from J; bases not matched to a gene: 15. The germline gives CDR1 SGHTA, CDR2 FQGNSA. The CDR3, as DNA: TGTGCCAGCAGCTTAGGGTGGGACGGCGGGAGGGCCATTGCAGATACGCAGTATTTT. Protein sequence: CASSLGWDGGRAIADTQYF. Supplemented by reference TRBV7-2 and TRBJ2-3, the full variable domain reads GAGVSQSPSNKVTEKGKDVELRCDPISGHTALYWYRQSLGQGLEFLIYFQGNSAPDKSGLPSDRFSAERTGGSVSTLTIQRTQQEDSAVYLCASSLGWDGGRAIADTQYFGPGTRLTVL.

This clone was observed a handful of times. This chain connects TRBV24-1 to TRBJ2-2; 7 positions agree with TRBD1. There are 17 residues in the CDR3. The junction had 10 bases not matched to a gene; V was cut back by 3 bases and J by 4 bases. In germline, CDR1 is KGHDR, CDR2 SFDVKD. This chain's CDR3 is CATSDPRQGWVTGELFF. For the CDR3, the DNA is TGTGCCACCAGTGATCCCAGACAGGGTTGGGTCACCGGGGAGCTGTTTTTT.